This TCR beta chain is drawn from a study of tumor-infiltrating lymphocytes in primary liver carcinoma. Across the whole study: Surgeons treated the primary liver carcinoma of the patients by surgical resection. Men and women, 30 to 69 years of age, made up the patients. General study points: Samples, which were bulk and unsorted, did not allow CD4+ and CD8+ repertoires to be compared. Significantly greater top-250-clone fractions characterized tumors relative to blood (p = 0.039).

The researchers produced TCR beta cDNA from 450 to 600 ng total RNA with a constant-region primer. TCR beta libraries came from three nested multiplex PCR rounds using slightly modified ARM-PCR. Both of the initial two PCR rounds ran for approximately 10 cycles and employed TRBV1-TRBV30 forward primers alongside a C-beta reverse primer. Using its own MiXCR run on the multiplex PCR reads, TCRdb lists one record per CDR3 protein. Of a few hundred thousand distinct CDR3 sequences listed, 45% to 70% are singletons. V lost 2 bases to trimming and J lost 4 bases, with 6 bases between them. This CDR3 has 13 residues. Looked up from germline, CDR1 is MNHNY and CDR2 is SVGAGI (reference sequence). On this clonotype: The antigen remains undetermined.

Blood RNA was derived from unsorted whole blood, and germline DNA was extracted too. The sequencing input was peripheral blood. This receptor was obtained from a woman aged 25 to 45 with primary liver carcinoma and hepatitis B virus infection. This rearrangement joins TRBV6-6 to TRBJ1-5; D call uncertain. Here the CDR3 DNA reads TGTGCCAGCAGTTACAACCAGAATCAGCCCCAGCATTTT. Its protein product is CASSYNQNQPQHF.